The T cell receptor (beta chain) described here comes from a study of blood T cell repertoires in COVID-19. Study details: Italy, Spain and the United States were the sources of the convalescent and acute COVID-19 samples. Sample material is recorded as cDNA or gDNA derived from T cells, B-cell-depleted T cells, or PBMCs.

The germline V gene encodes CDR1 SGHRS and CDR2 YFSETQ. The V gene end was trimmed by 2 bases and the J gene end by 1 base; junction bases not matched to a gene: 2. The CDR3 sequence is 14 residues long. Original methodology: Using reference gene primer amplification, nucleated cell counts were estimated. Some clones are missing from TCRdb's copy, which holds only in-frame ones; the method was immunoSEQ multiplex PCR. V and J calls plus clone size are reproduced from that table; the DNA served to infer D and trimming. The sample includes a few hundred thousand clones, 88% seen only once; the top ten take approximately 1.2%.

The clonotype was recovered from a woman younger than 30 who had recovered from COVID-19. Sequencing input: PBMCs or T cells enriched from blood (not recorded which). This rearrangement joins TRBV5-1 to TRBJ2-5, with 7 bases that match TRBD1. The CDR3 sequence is CASSFGQAQETQYF. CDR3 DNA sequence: TGCGCCAGCAGCTTTGGACAGGCCCAAGAGACCCAGTACTTC. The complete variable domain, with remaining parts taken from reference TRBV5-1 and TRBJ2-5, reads KAGVTQTPRYLIKTRGQQVTLSCSPISGHRSVSWYQQTPGQGLQFLFEYFSETQRNKGNFPGRFSGRQFSNSRSEMNVSTLELGDSALYLCASSFGQAQETQYFGPGTRLLVL.